The rows below give T cell receptor beta chains drawn from one sample of a study of T cell responses to AZD1222 COVID-19 vaccine. The table came from immunoSEQ multiplex PCR; TCRdb's copy has only in-frame clones and leaves some out. The table lists roughly 85,000 clones, 88% of them singletons. The source material was peripheral blood, sampled on day 0 of MenACWY control vaccination. The receptors were sampled from an adult in good health. Each CDR3 is given with its conserved first and last residue. The D gene is left open where the match is weak. Clone size is shown for a subset of rows, as once, few, many or a class of expanded clone.

CSVGGRMANTEAFF	TGCAGCGTTGGGGGTCGGATGGCGAACACTGAAGCTTTCTTT	TRBV29-1	TRBJ1-1	NA	NA
CASTERGGDGQPQHF	TGTGCCAGCACCGAAAGAGGGGGAGACGGACAGCCCCAGCATTTT	TRBV2	TRBJ1-5	NA	once
CASSLEAVPCGYGYTF	TGTGCCAGCAGCTTAGAGGCGGTTCCCTGCGGCTATGGCTACACCTTC	TRBV7-6	TRBJ1-2	NA	NA
CASSQADRAGGYTF	TGTGCCAGCAGCCAAGCCGACAGGGCTGGCGGCTACACCTTC	TRBV3-1/TRBV3-2	TRBJ1-2	TRBD1	NA
CASSLKRGFHNEQFF	TGTGCCAGCAGCTTAAAACGGGGGTTCCACAATGAGCAGTTCTTC	TRBV7-9	TRBJ2-1	NA	NA
CASRQGTATDTQYF	TGTGCCAGCAGGCAAGGGACTGCGACAGATACGCAGTATTTT	TRBV5-6	TRBJ2-3	NA	NA
CAWSVPPASNTQYF	TGTGCCTGGAGTGTACCGCCGGCTAGCAATACGCAGTATTTT	TRBV30	TRBJ2-3	NA	NA
CASSPGRSSPLHF	TGTGCCAGCAGTCCTGGTCGGAGTTCACCCCTCCACTTT	TRBV12-3/TRBV12-4	TRBJ1-6	NA	once
CASSPGTSGVGEQFF	TGTGCCAGCAGCCCCGGGACTAGCGGGGTTGGAGAGCAGTTCTTC	TRBV6-5	TRBJ2-1	TRBD2	NA
CASSLYRDLAAGGNTIYF	TGTGCCAGTAGCCTATACAGGGATCTGGCAGCCGGAGGAAACACCATATATTTT	TRBV19	TRBJ1-3	NA	NA
CASSSRGTNNEQFF	TGCGCCAGCAGCTCACGGGGGACCAACAATGAGCAGTTCTTC	TRBV5-1	TRBJ2-1	NA	NA
CASSQQGASSNQPQHF	TGTGCCAGCAGTCAACAGGGGGCTAGTAGCAATCAGCCCCAGCATTTT	TRBV6-2/TRBV6-3	TRBJ1-5	TRBD1	NA
CASSQYIGPDTQYF	TGTGCCAGCAGCCAATACATCGGCCCAGATACGCAGTATTTT	TRBV7-9	TRBJ2-3	NA	few
CASSIPTGQGSGNTIYF	TGCGCCAGCAGCATTCCGACAGGGCAGGGATCTGGAAACACCATATATTTT	TRBV5-1	TRBJ1-3	TRBD1	NA
CASSDRQPGGDTQYF	TGTGCCAGCAGTGATCGACAGCCCGGGGGAGATACGCAGTATTTT	TRBV6-1	TRBJ2-3	NA	NA
CASSPLTNYGYTF	TGTGCCAGCAGTCCACTTACTAACTATGGCTACACCTTC	TRBV12-3/TRBV12-4	TRBJ1-2	NA	NA
CATSRGPYGYTF	TGTGCCACCAGCAGAGGACCATATGGCTACACCTTC	TRBV15	TRBJ1-2	NA	once
CATGRQGNYGYTF	TGTGCCACCGGTCGGCAGGGCAACTATGGCTACACCTTC	TRBV19	TRBJ1-2	NA	NA
CASSFLDTEAFF	TGTGCCAGCAGTTTCCTGGACACTGAAGCTTTCTTT	TRBV28	TRBJ1-1	NA	few
CASTDPLRYGYTF	TGTGCCAGTACCGACCCTCTTAGGTATGGCTACACCTTC	TRBV19	TRBJ1-2	NA	NA
CASSIATYSYNEQFF	TGTGCCAGTAGTATCGCGACCTACTCCTACAATGAGCAGTTCTTC	TRBV19	TRBJ2-1	NA	once
CASSYSQGGYEQYF	TGTGCCAGCAGTTACTCTCAAGGCGGCTACGAGCAGTACTTC	TRBV11-1	TRBJ2-7	NA	NA
CASSFYSDTQYF	TGTGCCAGCAGCTTTTACTCAGATACGCAGTATTTT	TRBV11-2	TRBJ2-3	NA	NA
CAWTAVISNTEAFF	TGTGCCTGGACCGCAGTGATATCGAACACTGAAGCTTTCTTT	TRBV30	TRBJ1-1	NA	NA
CASSLSGGSNTEAFF	TGTGCCAGCAGCTTATCCGGAGGGTCGAACACTGAAGCTTTCTTT	TRBV7-9	TRBJ1-1	NA	few
CASSLGIADYGYTF	TGTGCCAGCAGCTTGGGTATAGCCGATTATGGCTACACCTTC	TRBV5-6	TRBJ1-2	NA	NA
CASSKSPGQRSTGELFF	TGCGCCAGCAGCAAGAGTCCGGGACAGAGAAGCACCGGGGAGCTGTTTTTT	TRBV4-1	TRBJ2-2	TRBD1	NA
CASSRGQNNEQFF	TGCGCCAGCAGCAGGGGACAAAACAATGAGCAGTTCTTC	TRBV5-1	TRBJ2-1	NA	NA
CVSSGNTIYF	TGTGTGTCCTCTGGAAACACCATATATTTT	TRBV19	TRBJ1-3	NA	NA